One and the same sample provided the 29 T cell receptor beta chains below, sequenced in a study of CD8+ T cells in alopecia areata. After isolation, RNA underwent reverse transcription to generate cDNA as the sequencing template. Assay used: immunoSEQ multiplex PCR; TCRdb lists only in-frame clones, some missing. The sample includes about 94,000 clones, just over 70% seen only once; the top ten take 17%. Treatment meaning: oral pan-JAK inhibitor, 5-10 mg twice daily. The sequenced sample was CD8+ T cells sorted from blood, obtained at week 44, from a patient treated with tofacitinib. All receptors derive from a human donor with alopecia areata.

In its sample, this clone was seen a few times. The chain has TRBV7-8 and TRBJ1-5; D is unresolved. The CDR3 is 12 residues long. Trimming removed 6 bases at V and 2 bases at J, with 5 bases between. In germline, CDR1 is SGHVS, CDR2 FQNEAQ. CDR3 sequence: CASRDGNQPQHF. CDR3 bases: TGTGCCAGCAGAGACGGCAATCAGCCCCAGCATTTT.

This sequence joins TRBV16 and TRBJ1-4; maybe TRBD1 (5 bases). Germline V gene lookup returns CDR1 KGHSY and CDR2 FQNENV. The V end was cut by 2 bases, the J end by 4 bases, with 8 bases between. The CDR3 contains 14 residues. CDR3 bases: TGTGCCAGCAGCCAAAGACAGAATAATGAAAAACTGTTTTTT. Residues: CASSQRQNNEKLFF.

This clone was seen only once. The chain joins TRBV10-3 to TRBJ1-1; tentatively, D is TRBD1 (6 bases). Between the trimmed V and J ends, which lost 0 bases and 2 bases, there was a span of 16 bases. Looked up from germline, CDR1 is ENHRY and CDR2 is SYGVKD. The CDR3 has 17 amino acids. CDR3 coding DNA: TGTGCCATCAGTGAGTCGGTAGGGGGGCACATAAACACTGAAGCTTTCTTT. Its protein product is CAISESVGGHINTEAFF.

The CDR3 is CASSTPTSSTDTQYF. CDR3 coding DNA: TGTGCCAGCAGCACCCCTACGTCTAGCACAGATACGCAGTATTTT. This chain uses TRBV9 with TRBJ2-3, with D unclear. The CDR3 has 15 amino acids. The germline V and J ends were trimmed by 4 bases and 0 bases, with 12 bases remaining between them. Germline V CDR1 and CDR2: SGDLS, YYNGEE. The full variable domain, with the rest looked up from reference TRBV9 and TRBJ2-3, is DSGVTQTPKHLITATGQRVTLRCSPRSGDLSVYWYQQSLDQGLQFLIQYYNGEERAKGNILERFSAQQFPDLHSELNLSSLELGDSALYFCASSTPTSSTDTQYFGPGTRLTVL.

The CDR3 DNA sequence: TGTGCCAGTAGCACAGGGACGAACACTGAAGCTTTCTTT. It yields the protein CASSTGTNTEAFF. This chain joins TRBV19 and TRBJ1-1; perhaps TRBD1 as D (6 bases). The CDR3 runs 13 residues. V was cut by 6 bases and J by 1 base, with 9 bases left in between. Germline CDR1 is LNHDA and CDR2 is SQIVND (reference sequence).

V and J are TRBV6-6 and TRBJ2-5; 8 positions match TRBD1. V gave up 8 bases and J gave up 4 bases; unmatched junction bases: 9. CDR1 and CDR2 from the germline V gene are MNHNY and SVGAGI (reference sequence). CDR3 length: 14 residues. The DNA of the CDR3 is TGTGCCAGCCGTGACAGGGGATCTAGAGAGACCCAGTACTTC. This sequence encodes CASRDRGSRETQYF.

This chain joins TRBV28 and TRBJ1-1; D gene ambiguous. CDR3 length equals 14 residues. Germline V gene data show CDR1 as MDHEN and CDR2 as SYDVKM. Deletions cut 5 bases from V and 2 bases from J, with 12 bases between. The CDR3 is CASSPTTLNTEAFF. The CDR3, as DNA: TGTGCCAGCAGTCCAACGACCTTAAACACTGAAGCTTTCTTT.

In this sample, this clone turned up a few times. V usage is TRBV7-9 and J usage is TRBJ2-1; 11 bases align to TRBD1. The junction had 10 bases not matched to a gene; V was cut back by 5 bases and J by 10 bases. This CDR3 comprises 15 residues. The germline gives CDR1 SEHNR, CDR2 FQNEAQ (reference sequence). The CDR3 is CASSAGTGGPKEQFF. The CDR3 DNA reads TGTGCCAGCAGCGCCGGGACAGGGGGACCTAAAGAGCAGTTCTTC.

The chain couples TRBV19 to TRBJ1-2, with TRBD1 as a possible D gene (5 bases). V was pared by 3 bases and J by 8 bases, with 22 bases between. The CDR3 extends over 16 amino acids. Germline values: CDR1 LNHDA, CDR2 SQIVND (reference sequence). CDR3 DNA: TGTGCCAGTAGTATTGGGACCTACGCAACCACGGGGGGCTACACCTTC. Translating it yields CASSIGTYATTGGYTF.

The chain joins TRBV30 to TRBJ1-1, with TRBD1 as a possible D gene (5 bases). V lost 2 bases and J 10 bases, leaving 26 bases between the germline ends. The CDR3 runs to 16 residues. Germline V gene sequence: CDR1 GTSNPN, CDR2 SVGIG (reference sequence). The CDR3 here is CAWSNGYTGPNGGAFF. CDR3 nucleotides: TGTGCCTGGAGTAACGGGTACACAGGACCGAACGGGGGAGCTTTCTTT.

The chain has TRBV6-6 and TRBJ2-7, with 7 bases fitting TRBD1. The germline V gene encodes CDR1 MNHNY and CDR2 SVGAGI (reference sequence). CDR3 length: 13 residues. Germline trimming cut 4 bases from V and 5 bases from J; bases unmatched to any gene: 5. DNA of the CDR3: TGTGCCAGCAGTTCAGGGGGTCGGAACGAGCAGTACTTC. Translated, it gives CASSSGGRNEQYF.

The chain links TRBV25-1 to TRBJ1-1; 7 bases agree with TRBD1. J gave up 5 bases and V 8 bases, and 5 bases lay outside the gene matches. Germline CDR1 and CDR2: MGHDK and SYGVNS. There are 12 residues in the CDR3. CDR3 protein: CASRTGNTEAFF. For the CDR3, the DNA is TGTGCCAGCCGGACAGGAAATACTGAAGCTTTCTTT.

V gene TRBV19 combines with J gene TRBJ1-1; no firm D call. The CDR3 length is 13 residues. Looked up from germline, CDR1 is LNHDA and CDR2 is SQIVND (reference sequence). The V end lost 1 base, the J end lost 8 bases, and 11 bases lay between the germline ends. The CDR3 protein is CASSIASGIEAFF. The CDR3 nucleotides are TGTGCCAGTAGTATAGCTTCCGGGATAGAAGCTTTCTTT.

This clone was observed at least ten times. The chain couples TRBV7-9 to TRBJ2-7; a possible D gene is TRBD2 (5 bases). Germline V gene lookup returns CDR1 SEHNR and CDR2 FQNEAQ (reference sequence). The ends were cut back, 5 bases at V and 6 bases at J, with 17 bases in the middle. The CDR3 spans 14 residues. For the CDR3, the DNA is TGTGCCAGCAGCCTTAGCGTTGGATTTGCCGAGCAGTACTTC. Its protein is CASSLSVGFAEQYF.

This chain uses TRBV7-9 with TRBJ2-2; D might be TRBD2 (6 bases). This CDR3 is 17 amino acids long. Germline assignment: CDR1 SEHNR and CDR2 FQNEAQ (reference sequence). Trimming took 5 bases from V and 6 from J, leaving 22 bases between them. CDR3 amino acids: CASSPKRVLAAAGELFF. The CDR3, as DNA: TGTGCCAGCAGCCCGAAACGGGTACTAGCAGCCGCCGGGGAGCTGTTTTTT.

The chain has TRBV5-4 and TRBJ1-2; 10 bases agree with TRBD1. The germline V gene has CDR1 SGHNT and CDR2 YYREEE (reference sequence). The V and J ends lost 4 bases and 4 bases, in that order; junction bases with no gene match: 7. The CDR3 totals 15 residues. The CDR3 region has the DNA TGTGCCAGCAGCAGTAGGGACAGGGGAGGCTATGGCTACACCTTC. Its translation is CASSSRDRGGYGYTF.

In its sample, this clone was seen a few times. The chain recombines TRBV19 with TRBJ2-1; D is unresolved. V lost 3 bases to trimming and J lost 0 bases, with 9 bases between them. The germline V gene has CDR1 LNHDA and CDR2 SQIVND (reference sequence). The CDR3 runs to 15 residues. DNA for the CDR3: TGTGCCAGTAGTATCTTAGGTAGCTCCTACAATGAGCAGTTCTTC. It specifies CASSILGSSYNEQFF. The full variable domain, rest sourced from reference TRBV19 and TRBJ2-1, is DGGITQSPKYLFRKEGQNVTLSCEQNLNHDAMYWYRQDPGQGLRLIYYSQIVNDFQKGDIAEGYSVSREKKESFPLTVTSAQKNPTAFYLCASSILGSSYNEQFFGPGTRLTVL.

This sequence joins TRBV5-4 and TRBJ1-2; D uncertain. This CDR3 is 14 amino acids long. Germline loops: CDR1 SGHNT, CDR2 YYREEE (reference sequence). Trimming cost V 5 bases and J 4 bases, with 15 bases left between them. CDR3 protein: CASRGAEGFYGYTF. Written as DNA, the CDR3 is TGTGCCAGCAGGGGTGCGGAGGGATTCTATGGCTACACCTTC.

This chain joins TRBV29-1 and TRBJ1-1; D ambiguous. V was cut by 8 bases and J by 5 bases, with 9 bases left in between. The germline CDR1 and CDR2 sequences are SQVTM and ANQGSEA. The length of the CDR3 is 10 residues. The CDR3 loop is CSTVDTEAFF. The CDR3 nucleotides are TGCAGCACAGTGGATACTGAAGCTTTCTTT. The whole variable domain, filled in from reference TRBV29-1 and TRBJ1-1, reads SAVISQKPSRDICQRGTSLTIQCQVDSQVTMMFWYRQQPGQSLTLIATANQGSEATYESGFVIDKFPISRPNLTFSTLTVSNMSPEDSSIYLCSTVDTEAFFGQGTRLTVV.

J is TRBJ2-1 and V is TRBV10-3; D uncertain. The CDR3 totals 15 residues. Germline CDR1 and CDR2: ENHRY and SYGVKD. V was cut by 2 bases and J by 4 bases, with 12 bases left in between. The CDR3 reads CAISENDEPYNEQFF. The CDR3 DNA reads TGTGCCATCAGTGAGAACGACGAACCATACAATGAGCAGTTCTTC.

The chain recombines TRBV7-6 with TRBJ2-1; no clear D. Trimming removed 1 base at V and 0 bases at J, with 4 bases between. The CDR3 sequence is 14 residues long. Germline CDR1 and CDR2: SGHVS and FNYEAQ. CDR3 sequence reads: CASSLGSSYNEQFF. CDR3 DNA sequence: TGTGCCAGCAGCTTAGGGAGCTCCTACAATGAGCAGTTCTTC.

Concerning this clone itself: The junction departs from germline at one end; a sequencing error may be responsible. V is TRBV30 and J is TRBJ1-1, with D uncertain. The germline V gene encodes CDR1 GTSNPN and CDR2 SVGIG (reference sequence). This CDR3 has 23 amino acids. The CDR3 DNA reads TGTGCCTGGAGTTCAGAGGAATCTCGTTTTAACATATACTCCTTCCGCATGAACGCTGAAGCTTTCTTT. Protein sequence: CAWSSEESRFNIYSFRMNAEAFF. Based on the CDR3 plus reference TRBV30 and TRBJ1-1, the full variable domain is SQTIHQWPATLVQPVGSPLSLECTVEGTSNPNLYWYRQAAGRGLQLLFYSVGIGQISSEVPQNLSASRPQDRQFILSSKKLLLSDSGFYLCAWSSEESRFNIYSFRMNAEAFFGQGTRLTVV.

The V gene is TRBV29-1, the J gene TRBJ1-1; 8 bases fit TRBD1. CDR3 size: 14 residues. J lost 4 bases, V lost 7 bases, and 11 bases had no gene match. Germline V lookup: CDR1 SQVTM, CDR2 ANQGSEA. CDR3 sequence (DNA): TGCAGCGGGGACTTTGCAGGGGGCCTCACTGAAGCTTTCTTT. Translation gives CSGDFAGGLTEAFF.

V and J are TRBV4-3 and TRBJ1-2; D possibly corresponds to TRBD1 (5 bases). The CDR3 totals 15 residues. Per the germline V gene, CDR1 is LGHNA and CDR2 is YSLEER. Trimming removed 0 bases at V and 8 bases at J, with 16 bases between. CDR3 nucleotide sequence: TGCGCCAGCAGCCAAGATCAGTTGGGCAGGGAAGGCTACACCTTC. This encodes CASSQDQLGREGYTF.

The rearrangement uses TRBV13 and TRBJ1-6; 7 bases are shared with TRBD1. The V gene's germline CDR1 is PRHDT and CDR2 FYEKMQ (reference sequence). J gave up 8 bases and V 5 bases, and 6 bases lay outside the gene matches. The CDR3 has 14 residues. This CDR3 reads CASSPGTDDSPLHF. The CDR3 nucleotides are TGTGCCAGCAGCCCTGGGACAGATGATTCACCCCTCCACTTT.

This chain joins TRBV2 and TRBJ1-4; TRBD1 is a possible D gene (5 bases). CDR1 and CDR2 from the germline V gene are SNHLY and FYNNEI. CDR3 length: 16 residues. Trimming left V 0 bases short and J 4 bases short, with 12 bases between. This CDR3 is CASSEAQEAINEKLFF. The CDR3 nucleotides read TGTGCCAGCAGTGAAGCACAGGAGGCGATTAATGAAAAACTGTTTTTT. Complete variable domain (other parts from reference TRBV2 and TRBJ1-4): EPEVTQTPSHQVTQMGQEVILRCVPISNHLYFYWYRQILGQKVEFLVSFYNNEISEKSEIFDDQFSVERPDGSNFTLKIRSTKLEDSAMYFCASSEAQEAINEKLFFGSGTQLSVL.

This chain links TRBV6-5 with TRBJ2-5; 9 bases line up with TRBD2. The germline gives CDR1 MNHEY, CDR2 SVGAGI. CDR3 length: 15 amino acids. V dropped 4 bases and J dropped 4; count of bases not matched to a gene: 7. The chain's CDR3 is CASSLSGGNRETQYF. The CDR3 nucleotides read TGTGCCAGCAGTTTGAGCGGGGGGAACCGAGAGACCCAGTACTTC.

V and J are TRBV11-2 and TRBJ2-1; the D gene is possibly TRBD1 (6 bases). The germline V gene has CDR1 SGHAT and CDR2 FQNNGV. With 7 bases removed from V and 1 base from J, the gap between germline ends came to 14 bases. CDR3 length: 15 residues. CDR3 in DNA: TGTGCCAGCATCCCCTCCAGGGGTTCCTACAATGAGCAGTTCTTC. This translates into CASIPSRGSYNEQFF. The full variable domain, completed using reference TRBV11-2 and TRBJ2-1, is EAGVAQSPRYKIIEKRQSVAFWCNPISGHATLYWYQQILGQGPKLLIQFQNNGVVDDSQLPKDRFSAERLKGVDSTLKIQPAKLEDSAVYLCASIPSRGSYNEQFFGPGTRLTVL.

The chain recombines TRBV15 with TRBJ2-2; TRBD2 matches 9 bases. Germline V CDR1 and CDR2: LNHNV, YYDKDF (reference sequence). There are 16 residues in the CDR3. V shed 5 bases, J shed 1 base, and the junction held 5 bases outside the gene matches. CDR3 bases: TGTGCCACCAGCGGCAGCGGGGGGATGAACACCGGGGAGCTGTTTTTT. It translates to CATSGSGGMNTGELFF.